This TCR beta chain was documented in a study of CD8+CD57+ T cells in acquired aplastic anemia. Background on the study: Isolated CD4+ and CD8+ cells, once sorted, yielded DNA averaging roughly 3.2 ug. Sequencing produced an average of roughly 11 million reads per healthy donor for CD4+ cells.

The template used for profiling TCR beta VDJ and CDR3 was genomic DNA. TCRdb ran MiXCR on the reads and lists one entry per CDR3 protein. Among about 170,000 distinct CDR3 sequences listed, approximately 43% were seen once. This clonotype was seen a handful of times. Trimming took 10 bases from V and 0 from J, leaving 13 bases between them. The CDR3 has 13 residues. The germline V gene encodes CDR1 MRHNA and CDR2 SNTAGT. J is TRBJ2-7 and V is TRBV6-4; TRBD1 is a possible D gene (5 bases). Sequencing used sorted CD4+, CD8+, or CD8+CD57+ T cells (not recorded which) from PBMCs. This TCR derives from a human donor in good health. The CDR3 region is CAMGRQSSYEQYF. CDR3 nucleotide sequence: TGTGCCATGGGCAGACAGAGCTCCTACGAGCAGTACTTC.